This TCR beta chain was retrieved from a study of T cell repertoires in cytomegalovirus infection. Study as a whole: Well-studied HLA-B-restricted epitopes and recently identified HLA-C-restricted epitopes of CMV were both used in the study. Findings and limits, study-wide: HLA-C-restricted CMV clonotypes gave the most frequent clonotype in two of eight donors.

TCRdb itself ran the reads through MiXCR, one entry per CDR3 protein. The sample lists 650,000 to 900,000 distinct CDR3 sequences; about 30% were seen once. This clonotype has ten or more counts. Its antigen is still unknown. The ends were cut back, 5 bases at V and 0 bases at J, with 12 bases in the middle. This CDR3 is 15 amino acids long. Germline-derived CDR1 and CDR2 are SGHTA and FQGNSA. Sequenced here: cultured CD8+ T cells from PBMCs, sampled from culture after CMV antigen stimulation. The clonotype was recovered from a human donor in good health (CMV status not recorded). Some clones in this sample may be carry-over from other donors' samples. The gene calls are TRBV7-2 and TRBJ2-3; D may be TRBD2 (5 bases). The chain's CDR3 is CASSVTKTSTDTQYF. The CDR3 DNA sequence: TGTGCCAGCAGCGTGACTAAGACTAGCACAGATACGCAGTATTTT.